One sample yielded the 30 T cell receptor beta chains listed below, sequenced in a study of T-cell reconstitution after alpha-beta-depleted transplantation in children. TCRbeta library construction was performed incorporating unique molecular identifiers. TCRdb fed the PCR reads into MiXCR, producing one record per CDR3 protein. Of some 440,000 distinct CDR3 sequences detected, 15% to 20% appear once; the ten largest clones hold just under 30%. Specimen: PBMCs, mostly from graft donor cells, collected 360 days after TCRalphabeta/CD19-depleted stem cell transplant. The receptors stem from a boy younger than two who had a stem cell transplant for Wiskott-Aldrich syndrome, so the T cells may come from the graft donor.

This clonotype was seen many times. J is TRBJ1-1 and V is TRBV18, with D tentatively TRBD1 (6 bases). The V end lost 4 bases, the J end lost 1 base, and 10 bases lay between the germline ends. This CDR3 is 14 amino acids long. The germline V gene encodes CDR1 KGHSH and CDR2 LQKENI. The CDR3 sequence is CASSLLQGNTEAFF. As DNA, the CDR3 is TGTGCCAGCTCACTGCTACAGGGGAACACTGAAGCTTTCTTT.

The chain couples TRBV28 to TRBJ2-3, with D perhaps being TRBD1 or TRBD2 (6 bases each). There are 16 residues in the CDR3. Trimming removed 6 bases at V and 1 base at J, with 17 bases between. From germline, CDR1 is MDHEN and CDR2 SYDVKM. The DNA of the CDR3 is TGTGCCAGCAGCGGCTTCCGGGGGCCTGGCACAGATACGCAGTATTTT. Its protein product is CASSGFRGPGTDTQYF. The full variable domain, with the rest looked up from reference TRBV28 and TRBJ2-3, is DVKVTQSSRYLVKRTGEKVFLECVQDMDHENMFWYRQDPGLGLRLIYFSYDVKMKEKGDIPEGYSVSREKKERFSLILESASTNQTSMYLCASSGFRGPGTDTQYFGPGTRLTVL.

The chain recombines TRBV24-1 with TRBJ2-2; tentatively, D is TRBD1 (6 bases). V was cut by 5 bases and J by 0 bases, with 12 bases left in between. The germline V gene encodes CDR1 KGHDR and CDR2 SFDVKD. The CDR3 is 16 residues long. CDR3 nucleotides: TGTGCCACCAGTGCCCAGGGGCGCCCGAACACCGGGGAGCTGTTTTTT. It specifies CATSAQGRPNTGELFF.

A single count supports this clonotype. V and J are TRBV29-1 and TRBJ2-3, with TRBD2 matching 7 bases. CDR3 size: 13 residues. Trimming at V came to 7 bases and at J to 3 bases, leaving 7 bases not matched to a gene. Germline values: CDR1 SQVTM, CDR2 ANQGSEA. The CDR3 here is CSGIPRGTDTQYF. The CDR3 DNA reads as TGCAGCGGTATACCGCGGGGGACAGATACGCAGTATTTT.

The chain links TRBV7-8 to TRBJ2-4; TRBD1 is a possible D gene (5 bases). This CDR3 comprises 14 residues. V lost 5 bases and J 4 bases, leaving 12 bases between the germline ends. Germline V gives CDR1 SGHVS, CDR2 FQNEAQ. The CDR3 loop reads CASSEVKGKNIQYF. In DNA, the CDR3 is TGTGCCAGCAGCGAGGTAAAGGGGAAAAACATTCAGTACTTC.

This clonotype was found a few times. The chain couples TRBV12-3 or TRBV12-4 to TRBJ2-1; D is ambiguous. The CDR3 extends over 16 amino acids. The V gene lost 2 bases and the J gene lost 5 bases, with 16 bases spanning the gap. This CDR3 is CASSLRHARRHNEQFF. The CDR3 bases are TGTGCCAGCAGTTTAAGACACGCGAGAAGACACAATGAGCAGTTCTTC.

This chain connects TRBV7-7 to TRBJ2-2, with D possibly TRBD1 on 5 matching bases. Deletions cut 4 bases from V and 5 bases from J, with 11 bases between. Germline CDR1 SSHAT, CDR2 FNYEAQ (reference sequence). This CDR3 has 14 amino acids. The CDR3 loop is CASSSRVLTGELFF. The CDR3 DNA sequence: TGTGCCAGCAGCTCCAGGGTTTTGACCGGGGAGCTGTTTTTT. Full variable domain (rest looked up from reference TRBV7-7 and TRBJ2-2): GAGVSQSPRYKVTKRGQDVTLRCDPISSHATLYWYQQALGQGPEFLTYFNYEAQPDKSGLPSDRFSAERPEGSISTLTIQRTEQRDSAMYRCASSSRVLTGELFFGEGSRLTVL.

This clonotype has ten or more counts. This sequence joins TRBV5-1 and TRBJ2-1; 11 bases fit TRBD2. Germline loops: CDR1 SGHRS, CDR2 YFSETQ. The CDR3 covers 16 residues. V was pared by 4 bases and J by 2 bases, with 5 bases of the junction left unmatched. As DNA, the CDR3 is TGCGCCAGCAGCCCCTTAGCGGGGGGGCCCTACAATGAGCAGTTCTTC. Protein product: CASSPLAGGPYNEQFF.

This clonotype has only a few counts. The CDR3 protein is CARERGSWYEQYF. Here the CDR3 DNA reads TGCGCCAGAGAGAGAGGGAGTTGGTACGAGCAGTACTTC. V gene TRBV5-1 combines with J gene TRBJ2-7, with D possibly TRBD2 on 5 matching bases. The V end lost 8 bases, the J end lost 4 bases, and 16 bases lay between the germline ends. The CDR3 totals 13 residues. Per germline, CDR1 SGHRS and CDR2 YFSETQ.

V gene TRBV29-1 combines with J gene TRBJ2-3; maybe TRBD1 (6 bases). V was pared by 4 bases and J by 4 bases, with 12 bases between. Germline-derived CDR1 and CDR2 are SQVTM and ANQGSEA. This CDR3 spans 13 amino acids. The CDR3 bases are TGCAGCGTTGTGTGGGGGCTGTCAGATACGCAGTATTTT. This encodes CSVVWGLSDTQYF.

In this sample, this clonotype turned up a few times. The CDR3 region is CASSRTSGRGQETQYF. DNA for the CDR3: TGTGCCAGCAGCCGGACTAGCGGGAGGGGGCAAGAGACCCAGTACTTC. The chain is built from TRBV3-1 and TRBJ2-5; the match to TRBD2 covers 15 bases. V lost 4 bases and J lost 2; bases outside the gene matches: 2. This CDR3 is built from 16 residues. Germline CDR1 reads LGHDT; CDR2 reads YNNKEL (reference sequence).

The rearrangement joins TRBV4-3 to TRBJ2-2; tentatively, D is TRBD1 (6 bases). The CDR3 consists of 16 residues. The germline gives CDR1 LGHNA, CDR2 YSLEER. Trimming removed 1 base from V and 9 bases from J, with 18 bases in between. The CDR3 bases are TGCGCCAGCAGCCAAGGAGGGGGTAGTCTATGGAGGGAGCTGTTTTTT. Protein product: CASSQGGGSLWRELFF.

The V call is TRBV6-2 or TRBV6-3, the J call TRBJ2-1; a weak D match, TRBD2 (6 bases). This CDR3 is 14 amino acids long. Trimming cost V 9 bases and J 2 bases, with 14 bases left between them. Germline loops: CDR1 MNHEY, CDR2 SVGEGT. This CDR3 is CASGRREPYNEQFF. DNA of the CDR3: TGTGCCAGTGGTCGGAGGGAGCCCTACAATGAGCAGTTCTTC.

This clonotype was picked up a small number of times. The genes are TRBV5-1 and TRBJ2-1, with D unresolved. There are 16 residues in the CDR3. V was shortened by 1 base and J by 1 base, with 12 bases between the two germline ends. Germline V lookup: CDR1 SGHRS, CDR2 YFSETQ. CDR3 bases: TGCGCCAGCAGCTTGCTGACACGGGTATCCTACAATGAGCAGTTCTTC. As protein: CASSLLTRVSYNEQFF. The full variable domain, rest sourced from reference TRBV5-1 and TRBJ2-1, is KAGVTQTPRYLIKTRGQQVTLSCSPISGHRSVSWYQQTPGQGLQFLFEYFSETQRNKGNFPGRFSGRQFSNSRSEMNVSTLELGDSALYLCASSLLTRVSYNEQFFGPGTRLTVL.

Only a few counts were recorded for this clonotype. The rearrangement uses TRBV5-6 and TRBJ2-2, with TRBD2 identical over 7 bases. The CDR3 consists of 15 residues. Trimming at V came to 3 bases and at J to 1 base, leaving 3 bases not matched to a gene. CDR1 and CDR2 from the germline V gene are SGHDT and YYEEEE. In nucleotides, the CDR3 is TGTGCCAGCAGCTATCTAGCGGTGAACACCGGGGAGCTGTTTTTT. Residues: CASSYLAVNTGELFF.

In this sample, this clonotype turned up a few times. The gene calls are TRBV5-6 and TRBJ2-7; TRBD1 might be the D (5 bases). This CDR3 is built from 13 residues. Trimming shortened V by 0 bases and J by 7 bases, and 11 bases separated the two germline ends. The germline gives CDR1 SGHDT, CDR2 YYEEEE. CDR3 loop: CASSLALQVEQYF. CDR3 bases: TGTGCCAGCAGCTTGGCCTTACAGGTTGAGCAGTACTTC.

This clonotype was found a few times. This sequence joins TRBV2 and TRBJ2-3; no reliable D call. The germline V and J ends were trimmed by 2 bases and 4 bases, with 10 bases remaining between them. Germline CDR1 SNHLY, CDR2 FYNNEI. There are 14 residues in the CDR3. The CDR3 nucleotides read TGTGCCAGCAGTGAACTTTTTAGGCCAGATACGCAGTATTTT. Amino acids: CASSELFRPDTQYF.

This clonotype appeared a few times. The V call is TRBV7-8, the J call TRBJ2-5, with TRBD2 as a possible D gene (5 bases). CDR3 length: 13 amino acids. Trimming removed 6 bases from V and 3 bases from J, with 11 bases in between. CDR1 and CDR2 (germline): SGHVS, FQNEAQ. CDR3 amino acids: CASRRRREETQYF. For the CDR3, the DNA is TGTGCCAGCAGACGGAGGCGTGAAGAGACCCAGTACTTC.

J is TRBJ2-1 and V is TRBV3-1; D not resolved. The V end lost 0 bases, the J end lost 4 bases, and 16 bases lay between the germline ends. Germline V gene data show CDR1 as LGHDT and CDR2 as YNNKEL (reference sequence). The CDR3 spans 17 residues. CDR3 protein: CASSQEVTVPGYNEQFF. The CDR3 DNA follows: TGTGCCAGCAGCCAAGAGGTGACGGTTCCCGGGTACAATGAGCAGTTCTTC.

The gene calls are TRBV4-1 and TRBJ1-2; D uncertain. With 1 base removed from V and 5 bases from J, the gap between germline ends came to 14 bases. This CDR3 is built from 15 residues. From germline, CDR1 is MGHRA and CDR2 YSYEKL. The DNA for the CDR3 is TGCGCCAGCAGCCAAGTTGTTAAATACCCGTATGGCTACACCTTC. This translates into CASSQVVKYPYGYTF.

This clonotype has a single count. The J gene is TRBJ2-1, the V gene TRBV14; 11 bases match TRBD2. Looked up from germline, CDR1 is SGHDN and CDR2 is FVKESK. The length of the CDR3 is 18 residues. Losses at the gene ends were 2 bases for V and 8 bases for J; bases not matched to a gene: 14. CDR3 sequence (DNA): TGTGCCAGCAGCCAACCACCTAGCGGGAGGATCCCGGAGGATGAGCAGTTCTTC. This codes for CASSQPPSGRIPEDEQFF.

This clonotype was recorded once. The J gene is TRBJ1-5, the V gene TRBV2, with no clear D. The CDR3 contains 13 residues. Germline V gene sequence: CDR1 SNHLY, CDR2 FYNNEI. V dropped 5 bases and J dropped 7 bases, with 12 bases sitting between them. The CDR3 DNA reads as TGTGCCAGCAGTCCTAGGGTCGTCCAGCCCCAGCATTTT. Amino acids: CASSPRVVQPQHF. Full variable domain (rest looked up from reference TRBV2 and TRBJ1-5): EPEVTQTPSHQVTQMGQEVILRCVPISNHLYFYWYRQILGQKVEFLVSFYNNEISEKSEIFDDQFSVERPDGSNFTLKIRSTKLEDSAMYFCASSPRVVQPQHFGDGTRLSIL.

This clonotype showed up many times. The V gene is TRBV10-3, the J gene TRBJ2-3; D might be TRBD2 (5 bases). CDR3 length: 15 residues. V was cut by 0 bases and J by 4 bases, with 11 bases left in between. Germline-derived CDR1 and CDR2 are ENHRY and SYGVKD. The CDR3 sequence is CAISESRAIADTQYF. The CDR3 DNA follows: TGTGCCATCAGTGAGTCGAGGGCGATAGCAGATACGCAGTATTTT.

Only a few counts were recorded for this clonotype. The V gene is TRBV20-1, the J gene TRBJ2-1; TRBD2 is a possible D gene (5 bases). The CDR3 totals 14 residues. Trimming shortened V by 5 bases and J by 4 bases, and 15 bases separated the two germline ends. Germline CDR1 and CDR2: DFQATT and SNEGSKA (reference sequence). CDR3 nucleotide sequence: TGCAGTGCTCGACGGGATCCCGATTACAATGAGCAGTTCTTC. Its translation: CSARRDPDYNEQFF.

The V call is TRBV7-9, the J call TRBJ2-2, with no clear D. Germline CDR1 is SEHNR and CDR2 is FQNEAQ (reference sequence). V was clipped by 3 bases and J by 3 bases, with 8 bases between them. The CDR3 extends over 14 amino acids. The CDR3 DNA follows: TGTGCCAGCAGCTTGCAGTCATACACCGGGGAGCTGTTTTTT. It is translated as CASSLQSYTGELFF. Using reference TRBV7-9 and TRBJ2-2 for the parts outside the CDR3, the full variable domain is DTGVSQNPRHKITKRGQNVTFRCDPISEHNRLYWYRQTLGQGPEFLTYFQNEAQLEKSRLLSDRFSAERPKGSFSTLEIQRTEQGDSAMYLCASSLQSYTGELFFGEGSRLTVL.

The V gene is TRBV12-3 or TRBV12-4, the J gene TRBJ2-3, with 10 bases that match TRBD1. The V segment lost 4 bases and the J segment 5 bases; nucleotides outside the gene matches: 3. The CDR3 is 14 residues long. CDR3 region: CASSSTGGLDTQYF. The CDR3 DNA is TGTGCCAGCAGTTCGACAGGGGGCTTAGATACGCAGTATTTT.

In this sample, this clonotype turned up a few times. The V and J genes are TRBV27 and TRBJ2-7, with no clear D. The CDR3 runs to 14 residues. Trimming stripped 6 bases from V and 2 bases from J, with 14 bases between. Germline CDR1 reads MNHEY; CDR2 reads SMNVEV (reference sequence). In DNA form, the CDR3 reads TGTGCCAGCAGGCCGCTACCTGCGGCCTACGAGCAGTACTTC. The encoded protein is CASRPLPAAYEQYF.

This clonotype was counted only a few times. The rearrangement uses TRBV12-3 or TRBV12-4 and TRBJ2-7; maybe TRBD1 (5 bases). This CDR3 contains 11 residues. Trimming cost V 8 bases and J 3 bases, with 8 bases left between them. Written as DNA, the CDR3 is TGTGCCAGCCCCCAGGGCTACGAGCAGTACTTC. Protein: CASPQGYEQYF.

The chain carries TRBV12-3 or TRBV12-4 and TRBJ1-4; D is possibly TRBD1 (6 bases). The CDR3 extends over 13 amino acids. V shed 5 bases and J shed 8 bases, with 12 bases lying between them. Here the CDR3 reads CASSARTDEKLFF. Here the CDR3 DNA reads TGTGCCAGCAGTGCGAGGACAGACGAAAAACTGTTTTTT.

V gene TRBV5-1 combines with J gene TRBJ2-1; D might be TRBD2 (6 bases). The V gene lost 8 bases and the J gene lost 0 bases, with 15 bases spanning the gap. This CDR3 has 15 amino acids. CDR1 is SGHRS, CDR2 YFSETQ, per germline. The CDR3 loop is CASYWGDHSYNEQFF. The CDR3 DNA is TGCGCCAGTTATTGGGGGGACCACTCCTACAATGAGCAGTTCTTC.